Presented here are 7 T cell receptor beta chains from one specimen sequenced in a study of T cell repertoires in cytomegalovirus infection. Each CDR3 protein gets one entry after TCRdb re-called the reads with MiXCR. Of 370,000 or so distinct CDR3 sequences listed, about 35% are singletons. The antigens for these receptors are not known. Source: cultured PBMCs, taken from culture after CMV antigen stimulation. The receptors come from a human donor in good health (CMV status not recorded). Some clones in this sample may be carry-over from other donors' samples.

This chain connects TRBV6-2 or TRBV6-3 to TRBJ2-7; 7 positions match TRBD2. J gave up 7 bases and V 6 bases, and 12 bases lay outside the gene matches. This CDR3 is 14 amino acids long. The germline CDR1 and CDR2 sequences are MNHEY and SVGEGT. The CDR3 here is CASRRTGGSLEQYF. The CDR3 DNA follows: TGTGCCAGCAGAAGGACGGGAGGCTCCCTGGAGCAGTACTTC.

The chain's CDR3 is CASRPELEETQYF. The CDR3 DNA reads TGTGCCAGCAGGCCGGAACTAGAAGAGACCCAGTACTTC. This chain connects TRBV5-4 to TRBJ2-5; a weak D match, TRBD2 (5 bases). Trimming took off 5 bases at V and 3 bases at J, with 11 bases between the two ends. The germline CDR1 and CDR2 sequences are SGHNT and YYREEE (reference sequence). The CDR3 is made up of 13 amino acids.

For the CDR3, the DNA is TGTGCCACCGGACTAGCGGGATACAATGAGCAGTTCTTC. This gives the protein CATGLAGYNEQFF. V is TRBV14 and J is TRBJ2-1, with TRBD2 matching 12 bases. This CDR3 is built from 13 residues. Trimming removed 10 bases from V and 4 bases from J; junction bases left unmatched: 2. Germline assignment: CDR1 SGHDN and CDR2 FVKESK.

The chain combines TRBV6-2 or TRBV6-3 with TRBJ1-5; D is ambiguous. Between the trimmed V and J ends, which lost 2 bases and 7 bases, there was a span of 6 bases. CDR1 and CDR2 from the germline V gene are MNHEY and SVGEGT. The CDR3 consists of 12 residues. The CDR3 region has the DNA TGTGCCAGCAGTTACGGAGACCAGCCCCAGCATTTT. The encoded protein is CASSYGDQPQHF.

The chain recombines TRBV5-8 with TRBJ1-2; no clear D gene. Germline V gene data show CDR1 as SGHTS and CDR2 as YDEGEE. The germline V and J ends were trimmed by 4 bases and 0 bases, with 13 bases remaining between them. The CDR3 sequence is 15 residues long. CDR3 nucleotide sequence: TGTGCCAGCAGCCCTGACAAGGTCTCTAACTATGGCTACACCTTC. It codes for CASSPDKVSNYGYTF.

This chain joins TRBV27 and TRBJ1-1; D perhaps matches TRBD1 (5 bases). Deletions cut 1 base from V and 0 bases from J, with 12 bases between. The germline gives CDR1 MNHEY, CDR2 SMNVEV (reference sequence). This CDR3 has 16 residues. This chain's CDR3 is CASSLFQGGMNTEAFF. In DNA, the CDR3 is TGTGCCAGCAGTTTATTTCAGGGTGGCATGAACACTGAAGCTTTCTTT.

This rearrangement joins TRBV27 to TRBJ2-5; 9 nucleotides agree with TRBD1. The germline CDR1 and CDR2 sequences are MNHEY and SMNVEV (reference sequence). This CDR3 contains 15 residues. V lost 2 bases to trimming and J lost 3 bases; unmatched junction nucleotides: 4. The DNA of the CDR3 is TGTGCCAGCAGTTTAATGGGACAGGGAGAAGAGACCCAGTACTTC. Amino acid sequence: CASSLMGQGEETQYF.